This T cell receptor (beta chain) originates from a study of OX40 agonist ivuxolimab in advanced cancers. About the full investigation: Ivuxolimab was an agonistic, fully human IgG2 monoclonal antibody directed against OX40 (CD134), a costimulatory receptor. Intravenous ivuxolimab was administered to patients every 2 weeks at six dose levels: 0.01, 0.1, 0.3, 1.5, 3 and 10 mg/kg. Among the 52 dose-escalation patients, around 20 had hepatocellular carcinoma, some 15 melanoma, 9 renal cell carcinoma and 9 head and neck cancer. The dose-escalation cohort was approximately 83% male with a mean age of approximately 60 years, ranging from roughly 23 to 90. Patients were allowed to have had prior anti-PD-1, anti-PD-L1 or anti-CTLA-4 therapy, and about 40% of the dose-escalation patients had been treated with checkpoint inhibitors. Partial responses occurred in three dose-escalation patients: two with cutaneous melanoma and one with hepatocellular carcinoma. Peripheral TCRbeta sequencing aimed to test whether ivuxolimab altered TCR sequence diversity and caused clonal T-cell expansion. The paper describes the monotherapy dose-escalation part (N of about 52 patients) of the phase I trial of ivuxolimab.

To sequence the TCRbeta CDR3 region, genomic DNA was isolated from the sorted cells. The immunoSEQ Assay was used for sequencing of TCRbeta CDR3 regions. Held by TCRdb, this immuneACCESS table contains in-frame sequences only and omits some clones. Under half of the omission traces to an unresolved V gene where checked; the cause of the rest is unknown. This sample gives about 35,000 clones in total; approximately 79% of them show up just once. The top ten hold 13% to 15% of the sample. Summary of the overall study and its limitations: Low levels of normalized T-cell clonal expansion were also seen in some patients who did not respond. After ivuxolimab, CD8+ T cells had more expanded clones than CD4+ T cells on average. Which antigens the clonally expanded peripheral T cells were specific for was not determined. At doses of 0.1 to 3.0 mg/kg, clonal expansion of both CD4+ and CD8+ T cells in blood was seen between baseline and week 6. Partial responders in the 0.1-3.0 mg/kg groups had among the lowest normalized peripheral clonal expansion, especially among CD8+ T cells.

The germline V gene supplies CDR1 MNHEY and CDR2 SVGAGI. Trimming leaves V shorter by 6 bases and J shorter by 0 bases, with the junction holding 3 bases beyond the gene matches. The CDR3 has 14 amino acids, counting the end cysteine and phenylalanine. The only DNA kept is the CDR3, 42 bases in frame from the first base. The trial excluded patients who had a history of autoimmune disease or who were on systemic immunosuppression. Peripheral blood for TCR sequencing was collected from all dose cohorts at baseline, on cycle 4 day 1, and on cycle 7 day 1. Samples were obtained from an open-label, multicenter, first-in-human phase I dose-escalation trial of ivuxolimab. Adults with locally advanced or metastatic head and neck squamous cell, hepatocellular, melanoma or renal cell carcinoma were enrolled in the trial. Before TCR sequencing, CD4+ T cells and CD8+ T cells from peripheral blood were sorted into separate populations.

With regard to this clone: The clone's antigen remains unknown. No per-base quality is available; no much larger clone lies one base away.

The sequence came from an adult with an advanced solid tumor such as melanoma, head and neck, liver or kidney cancer. The material sequenced was CD4+ or CD8+ T cells sorted from blood, taken in a trial of the OX40 agonist ivuxolimab. This chain joins TRBV6-5 to TRBJ2-3; 7 bases in the junction line up with TRBD2. This receptor has the CDR3 CASRPGLSTDTQYF. The DNA reads TGTGCCAGCAGACCGGGACTAAGCACAGATACGCAGTATTTT.